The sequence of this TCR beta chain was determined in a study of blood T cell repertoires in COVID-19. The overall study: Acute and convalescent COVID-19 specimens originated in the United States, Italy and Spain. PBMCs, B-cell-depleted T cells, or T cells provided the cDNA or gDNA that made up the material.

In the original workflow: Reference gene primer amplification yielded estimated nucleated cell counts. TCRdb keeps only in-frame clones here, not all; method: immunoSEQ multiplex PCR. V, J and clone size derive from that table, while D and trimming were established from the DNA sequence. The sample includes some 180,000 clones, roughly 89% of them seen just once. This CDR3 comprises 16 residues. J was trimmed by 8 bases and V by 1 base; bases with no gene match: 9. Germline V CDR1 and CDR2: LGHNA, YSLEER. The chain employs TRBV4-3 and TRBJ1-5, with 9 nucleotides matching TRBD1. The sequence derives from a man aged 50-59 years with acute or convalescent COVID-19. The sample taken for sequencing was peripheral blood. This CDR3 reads CASSQGRDRDDKPQHF. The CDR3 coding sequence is TGCGCCAGCAGCCAAGGGCGGGACAGGGATGATAAGCCCCAGCATTTT.